Presented here are 2 T cell receptor beta chains from one specimen sequenced in a study of vaccination and CD4 T cells after COVID-19 (dated by TCRdb to 2021 to 2024). Their antigens remain unidentified. Read against the paper, the sample's treatment or condition label means: roughly ten-day PBMC culture with coronavirus spike peptide pools or control peptides (ViraFEST assay). Libraries were made using PCR. The sequencing machine was an Illumina iSeq 100. At the Johns Hopkins FTIC core, DNA from the cultured CD4+ T cells underwent TCR sequencing with the Oncomine TCR Beta short-read assay. Using fastp at Q25 and MiXCR, TCRdb reprocessed the public reads and kept productive beta chains. Each CDR3 protein gets just one entry, which takes the most common genes and DNA from the rows behind it. The sample data list 28,000 or so distinct CDR3 sequences, and less than 50% of these were observed just once. The ten top clones hold under 13% of the sample.

The sequencing input was CD4+ T cells from blood, cultured in vitro. The receptors come from a human donor who had recovered from COVID-19.

This clonotype turned up a few times. This chain uses TRBV6-1 with TRBJ1-2; the D is unclear. This CDR3 comprises 14 residues. Trimming stripped 8 bases from V and 2 bases from J, with 15 bases between. Germline CDR1 reads MNHNS; CDR2 reads SASEGT. The DNA of the CDR3 is TGTGCCAGCGCCCTAGGCGGCGGAAACTATGGCTACACCTTC. Translating it yields CASALGGGNYGYTF.

This clonotype was seen a few times. As DNA, the CDR3 is TGTGCCAGTAGTATAGCGTCAGCCCGGACCAATCAGCCCCAGCATTTT. This codes for CASSIASARTNQPQHF. The chain carries TRBV19 and TRBJ1-5; D gene ambiguous. This CDR3 has 16 amino acids. Looked up from germline, CDR1 is LNHDA and CDR2 is SQIVND (reference sequence). Deletions cut 1 base from V and 3 bases from J, with 13 bases between. Complete variable domain (other parts from reference TRBV19 and TRBJ1-5): DGGITQSPKYLFRKEGQNVTLSCEQNLNHDAMYWYRQDPGQGLRLIYYSQIVNDFQKGDIAEGYSVSREKKESFPLTVTSAQKNPTAFYLCASSIASARTNQPQHFGDGTRLSIL.